The 8 T cell receptor beta chains listed next were all sequenced from one sample in a study of OX40 agonist ivuxolimab in advanced cancers. TCRdb's copy holds only in-frame clones and misses some; the assay was immunoSEQ multiplex PCR. The sample contains approximately 90,000 clones, 70% to 90% of which appear only once. Here the sequenced sample was CD4+ or CD8+ T cells sorted from blood, taken in a trial of the OX40 agonist ivuxolimab. Receptors were obtained from an adult with an advanced solid tumor such as melanoma, head and neck, liver or kidney cancer.

The chain uses TRBV5-5 and TRBJ1-5; 8 positions match TRBD1. This CDR3 has 16 residues. The trim removed 4 bases at V and 4 bases at J, leaving 10 bases unmatched. In germline, CDR1 is SGHKS, CDR2 YYEKEE (reference sequence). CDR3 in DNA: TGTGCCAGCAGCGTATCATCTACAGGGGGTAATCAGCCCCAGCATTTT. This codes for CASSVSSTGGNQPQHF.

The CDR3 nucleotides read TGCGCCAGCAGCTTCAGGGGGCGCGAGGGGAGTGAAAAACTGTTTTTT. Encoded protein: CASSFRGREGSEKLFF. The gene calls are TRBV5-1 and TRBJ1-4; 8 bases fit TRBD1. The CDR3 spans 16 residues. V gave up 2 bases and J gave up 7 bases; unmatched junction bases: 10. Germline CDR1 is SGHRS and CDR2 is YFSETQ.

This rearrangement joins TRBV7-9 to TRBJ2-7; D may be TRBD2 (5 bases). This CDR3 contains 12 residues. Germline V gene sequence: CDR1 SEHNR, CDR2 FQNEAQ (reference sequence). With 2 bases removed from V and 7 bases from J, the gap between germline ends came to 9 bases. The CDR3 bases are TGTGCCAGCAGCTTAACCCGGAGGGAGCAGTACTTC. Translation: CASSLTRREQYF.

The chain couples TRBV19 to TRBJ1-1, with a possible D match to TRBD1 (5 bases). The germline gives CDR1 LNHDA, CDR2 SQIVND (reference sequence). CDR3 length: 13 residues. V gave up 3 bases and J gave up 5 bases, with 10 bases separating them. CDR3 region: CASSMGQGTEAFF. The CDR3, as DNA: TGTGCCAGTAGTATGGGGCAGGGAACTGAAGCTTTCTTT.

The sample holds one count of this clone. The rearrangement joins TRBV6-4 to TRBJ2-3; TRBD2 matches 9 bases. The CDR3 is 14 residues long. With V trimmed by 5 bases and J by 2 bases, 2 bases remained unmatched. Germline assignment: CDR1 MRHNA and CDR2 SNTAGT. The chain's CDR3 is CASSRTSATDTQYF. The CDR3 region has the DNA TGTGCCAGCAGTAGGACTAGCGCCACAGATACGCAGTATTTT.

CDR3: CASSQYGGATNEKLFF. CDR3 coding DNA: TGCGCCAGCAGCCAATACGGGGGGGCCACTAATGAAAAACTGTTTTTT. The chain couples TRBV4-3 to TRBJ1-4; D possibly corresponds to TRBD1 (6 bases). The V and J ends lost 2 bases and 2 bases respectively, with 12 bases between them. Germline V gene data show CDR1 as LGHNA and CDR2 as YSLEER. This CDR3 contains 16 residues.

J is TRBJ1-4 and V is TRBV25-1; the D is unclear. Trimming shortened V by 2 bases and J by 8 bases, and 9 bases separated the two germline ends. The germline V gene encodes CDR1 MGHDK and CDR2 SYGVNS. The CDR3 consists of 13 residues. The CDR3 protein is CASSEPRTEKLFF. The CDR3 bases are TGTGCCAGCAGTGAACCCCGCACCGAAAAACTGTTTTTT.

This chain connects TRBV11-3 to TRBJ2-1, with D unresolved. V shed 0 bases and J shed 10 bases, with 16 bases lying between them. Germline V gives CDR1 SGHNT, CDR2 YENEEA. The CDR3 is 15 residues long. CDR3 DNA sequence: TGTGCCAGCAGCTTAGAGTCGGTAGGTCTGGCCGAGCAGTTCTTC. Translated: CASSLESVGLAEQFF.